This T cell receptor (beta chain) was observed in a study of blood T cell repertoires in COVID-19. Study-wide context: T cells, B-cell-depleted T cells, or PBMCs supplied cDNA or gDNA.

This clone was observed a few times. An end of the junction differs from the germline gene, which may be a read error. Here immunoSEQ multiplex PCR was the method, and the copy in TCRdb shows in-frame clones only, minus some. The sample includes approximately 170,000 clones, about 80% seen only once; the top ten take 2% to 2.5%. The clonotype was recovered from a woman of 80 years or more with acute or convalescent COVID-19. The sequenced sample consisted of peripheral blood.

CDR3 nucleotides: TGTGCCAGTAGCATAGGACTAGCGACCTACGAGCAGTACTTC. It translates to CASSIGLATYEQYF. The rearrangement uses TRBV19 and TRBJ2-7; 9 bases line up with TRBD2. CDR3 length equals 14 residues. Germline V gene data show CDR1 as LNHDA and CDR2 as SQIVND (reference sequence).